Sequencing of this TCR beta chain was carried out in a study of vaccination effects on CD4 cells after COVID-19. Whole-study context: Following the second dose by a median of 72 days, the post-vaccine samples were obtained.

Worth noting for this clone: Its matching antigen is unknown.

Using viral peptide pools, the ViraFEST assay grew out antigen-specific CD4+ T cells prior to sequencing. Scientists isolated CD4+ T cells after a roughly ten-day culture period ended. The person's infection with SARS-CoV-2, confirmed by PCR, took place between March and December 2020. The vaccine given was either BNT162b2 or mRNA-1273, in two doses. Profiled with immunoSEQ multiplex PCR; TCRdb holds only in-frame clones, not every one. The sample comprises 17,000 or so clones, 74% of which are singletons, and approximately 22% rests with the top ten. The receptor comes from a human donor who had a prior SARS-CoV-2 infection. This material consisted of CD4+ T cells from PBMCs cultured with SARS-CoV-2 spike peptides, taken after COVID-19 vaccination.

The CDR3 region is CASSQGAGHTEAFF. Here the CDR3 DNA reads TGTGCCAGCAGCCAGGGGGCTGGGCACACTGAAGCTTTCTTT. V and J are TRBV3-1 (or the pseudogene TRBV3-2) and TRBJ1-1; D may be TRBD1 (6 bases). Germline V gene lookup returns CDR1 LGHDT and CDR2 YNNKEL (reference sequence). This CDR3 contains 14 residues. V was pared by 3 bases and J by 3 bases, with 11 bases between.